The clone carrying this T cell receptor beta chain was observed a handful of times. This entry comes from a study of patients and donors after allogeneic stem cell transplantation. Germline values: CDR1 MNHNY, CDR2 SVGAGI (reference sequence). The CDR3 spans 11 residues. V lost 7 bases and J 6 bases, leaving 9 bases between the germline ends. Each CDR3 protein gets one entry after TCRdb re-called the RT-PCR reads with MiXCR. The sample holds approximately 25,000 distinct CDR3 sequences, under 30% seen once. This chain joins TRBV6-6 and TRBJ1-2; weak D call: TRBD1 (5 bases). Sequences were obtained from blood, either unsorted or a sorted T cell fraction (not recorded which). The sequence was obtained from a human donor who was either an allogeneic HSCT recipient or a stem cell or donor lymphocyte infusion donor (not recorded which). It is not recorded whose cells these are; they may come from a transplant donor. CDR3 sequence (DNA): TGTGCCAGCACGAAGGGGAATGGCTACACCTTC. This codes for CASTKGNGYTF.